This T cell receptor beta chain was recorded in a study of identical twins. TCRdb re-derived calls from the 5' RACE reads in MiXCR, one entry per CDR3 protein. The data show 400,000 or so distinct CDR3 sequences, roughly 9% seen once. Whole-study results and caveats: Surplus twin overlap in beta out-of-frame sequences was less pronounced. The abundant beta clonotypes from cord blood had fewer insertions, and memory repertoires had none of this.

A remark on this clonotype: Its antigen remains unidentified.

The V end was cut by 3 bases, the J end by 4 bases, with 21 bases between. The CDR3 has 17 amino acids. Germline values: CDR1 MGHDK, CDR2 SYGVNS. The sequencing sample was made of naive T cells sorted from blood. The source is a woman aged 45-60 years in good health. This chain connects TRBV25-1 to TRBJ2-5, with D possibly matching TRBD1 (6 bases). CDR3 coding DNA: TGTGCCAGCAGTGAGGCCGGGACAAGGTGGTCAACAGAGACCCAGTACTTC. Translation: CASSEAGTRWSTETQYF. The entire variable domain, with the rest obtained from reference TRBV25-1 and TRBJ2-5, is as follows: EADIYQTPRYLVIGTGKKITLECSQTMGHDKMYWYQQDPGMELHLIHYSYGVNSTEKGDLSSESTVSRIRTEHFPLTLESARPSHTSQYLCASSEAGTRWSTETQYFGPGTRLLVL.